The 32 T cell receptor beta chains in this list originate from one sample, sequenced in a study of T cells in Graves' hyperthyroidism and ophthalmopathy. Amplification of TCR beta CDR3 regions was performed using RNA transcripts as template. The TCR CDR3 was amplified in a first-round RT-PCR using the HTBI primer set. TCRdb analysed the multiplex PCR reads with MiXCR anew, one entry per CDR3 protein. The sample carries fewer than 400,000 distinct CDR3 sequences, around 25% recorded once. Material for sequencing was blood. The receptor source for this set is a man aged 50-60 years with Graves' hyperthyroidism.

This clonotype has just one count. One junction end does not reproduce the germline sequence, and a read error may be involved. The chain joins TRBV7-9 to TRBJ2-5, with D maybe TRBD2 (6 bases). Germline values: CDR1 SEHNR, CDR2 FQNEAQ (reference sequence). The CDR3 length is 16 residues. The CDR3: CASSSTTSLYQEAQYF. Here the CDR3 DNA reads TGTGCCAGCAGCTCTACGACTAGTCTGTACCAAGAGGCCCAGTACTTC.

There are many counts of this clonotype. The chain joins TRBV24-1 to TRBJ2-2; D may be TRBD1 (6 bases). The CDR3 sequence is 15 residues long. Trimming pared 9 bases from V and 0 bases from J, leaving 13 bases between. CDR1 is KGHDR and CDR2 is SFDVKD in the germline V gene. The CDR3 sequence: CATGGDIPNTGELFF. CDR3 bases: TGTGCCACCGGTGGGGACATCCCGAACACCGGGGAGCTGTTTTTT.

CDR3 in amino acids: CASRGQGRLGGYTF. The CDR3 DNA is TGTGCTTCGAGGGGACAGGGAAGATTGGGGGGCTACACCTTC. The chain has TRBV12-5 and TRBJ1-2; 9 bases fit TRBD1. Germline CDR1 LGHNT, CDR2 FRNRAP. After removal of 11 bases from V and 8 bases from J, the junction contained 15 bases not matched to a gene. The CDR3 covers 14 residues.

The table lists this clonotype with many counts. The V call is TRBV6-1, the J call TRBJ2-1; either TRBD1 or TRBD2 may supply D (5 bases each). V dropped 3 bases and J dropped 5 bases, with 11 bases sitting between them. Germline V CDR1 and CDR2: MNHNS, SASEGT. The CDR3 is made up of 14 amino acids. CDR3 bases: TGTGCCAGCAGTGACCGGGACGGTCACAATGAGCAGTTCTTC. Amino acids: CASSDRDGHNEQFF.

The rearrangement joins TRBV7-2 to TRBJ2-7; maybe TRBD2 (5 bases). The CDR3 is 14 amino acids. Germline assignment: CDR1 SGHTA and CDR2 FQGNSA. V was cut by 0 bases and J by 5 bases, with 11 bases left in between. In DNA, the CDR3 is TGTGCCAGCAGCTTAGCGTGGGGAGAAGACGAGCAGTACTTC. Translation: CASSLAWGEDEQYF.

This clonotype was seen at least ten times. The chain uses TRBV14 and TRBJ2-7; no reliable D call. Germline CDR1 SGHDN, CDR2 FVKESK. V shed 0 bases and J shed 3 bases, with 3 bases lying between them. The CDR3 sequence is 12 residues long. CDR3 in amino acids: CASSQDYYEQYF. The DNA of the CDR3 is TGTGCCAGCAGCCAAGATTACTACGAGCAGTACTTC.

This clonotype was seen only a few times. The chain carries TRBV28 and TRBJ2-5; 9 nucleotides line up with TRBD1. Trimming at V came to 5 bases and at J to 5 bases, leaving 6 bases not matched to a gene. The CDR3 length is 14 residues. The germline V gene encodes CDR1 MDHEN and CDR2 SYDVKM. The CDR3 spells CASSLQGARETQYF. The CDR3 DNA reads as TGTGCCAGCAGTCTACAGGGGGCCAGGGAGACCCAGTACTTC.

The CDR3 region has the DNA TGTGCCAGCAGCTCCAGGATGCCCAAGTACGAGCAGTACTTC. Translation: CASSSRMPKYEQYF. This chain connects TRBV7-2 to TRBJ2-7; D is ambiguous. Trimming took off 4 bases at V and 4 bases at J, with 14 bases between the two ends. The length of the CDR3 is 14 residues. Germline values: CDR1 SGHTA, CDR2 FQGNSA.

This clonotype showed up just a few times. The chain couples TRBV5-1 to TRBJ2-2; TRBD1 aligns across 11 bases. This CDR3 has 15 amino acids. V was clipped by 2 bases and J by 7 bases; unmatched bases: 4. Per germline, CDR1 SGHRS and CDR2 YFSETQ. The DNA for the CDR3 is TGCGCCAGCAGCTTTGGACAGGGGGCTATCGGGGAGCTGTTTTTT. Its protein is CASSFGQGAIGELFF.

The chain carries TRBV11-3 and TRBJ2-7, with no clear D. Germline V gene sequence: CDR1 SGHNT, CDR2 YENEEA. CDR3 length equals 15 residues. V was cut by 2 bases and J by 2 bases, with 13 bases left in between. In DNA form, the CDR3 reads TGTGCCAGCAGCTTAATCCCTGGCGGTACCTACGAGCAGTACTTC. Its translation: CASSLIPGGTYEQYF.

Only a few counts were recorded for this clonotype. The rearrangement uses TRBV6-1 and TRBJ1-1; 9 bases match TRBD1. The CDR3 extends over 16 amino acids. Germline V lookup: CDR1 MNHNS, CDR2 SASEGT. With V trimmed by 2 bases and J by 2 bases, 6 bases remained unmatched. CDR3 DNA sequence: TGTGCCAGCAGTGAAAAGGGACAGGGTGGCAACACTGAAGCTTTCTTT. This encodes CASSEKGQGGNTEAFF.

J is TRBJ2-1 and V is TRBV18; 8 nucleotides line up with TRBD2. CDR3 length: 16 amino acids. Per the germline V gene, CDR1 is KGHSH and CDR2 is LQKENI. V shed 3 bases, J shed 7 bases, and the junction held 11 bases outside the gene matches. This CDR3 is CASSPGAAGDLNEQFF. CDR3 bases: TGTGCCAGCTCACCCGGCGCAGCGGGAGATCTAAATGAGCAGTTCTTC. The full variable domain, in which reference TRBV18 and TRBJ2-1 provide the parts outside the CDR3, is NAGVMQNPRHLVRRRGQEARLRCSPMKGHSHVYWYRQLPEEGLKFMVYLQKENIIDESGMPKERFSAEFPKEGPSILRIQQVVRGDSAAYFCASSPGAAGDLNEQFFGPGTRLTVL.

This clonotype was seen more than once but under ten times. The chain employs TRBV20-1 and TRBJ2-7; D remains unclear. CDR3 size: 12 residues. V shed 3 bases and J shed 3 bases, with 9 bases lying between them. Germline CDR1 and CDR2: DFQATT and SNEGSKA (reference sequence). The CDR3, as DNA: TGCAGTGCTAGTCTGCAAAACTACGAGCAGTACTTC. Translating it yields CSASLQNYEQYF.

Only a few counts were recorded for this clonotype. The J gene is TRBJ2-5, the V gene TRBV28; the D is unclear. Germline CDR1 reads MDHEN; CDR2 reads SYDVKM. Trimming took off 7 bases at V and 7 bases at J, with 13 bases between the two ends. The CDR3 sequence is 12 residues long. CDR3 amino acids: CASISQYGTQYF. The CDR3 nucleotides are TGTGCCAGCATATCACAGTACGGGACCCAGTACTTC.

The chain joins TRBV29-1 to TRBJ1-1; TRBD1 aligns across 8 bases. V shed 7 bases and J 5 bases; nucleotides not matched to a gene: 12. CDR3 length: 14 amino acids. Germline loops: CDR1 SQVTM, CDR2 ANQGSEA. CDR3 amino acids: CSGFGNRGMTEAFF. DNA of the CDR3: TGCAGCGGCTTCGGGAACAGGGGGATGACTGAAGCTTTCTTT.

This chain links TRBV2 with TRBJ2-5, with D uncertain. The CDR3 runs 13 residues. CDR1 and CDR2 from the germline V gene are SNHLY and FYNNEI. V was trimmed by 4 bases and J by 3 bases, leaving 9 bases between them. CDR3 region: CASSVRPKETQYF. The CDR3 nucleotides read TGTGCCAGCAGTGTTCGGCCTAAAGAGACCCAGTACTTC.

This clonotype was recorded a few times. This chain joins TRBV11-3 and TRBJ2-2; D is perhaps TRBD2 (6 bases). The germline gives CDR1 SGHNT, CDR2 YENEEA. The V gene lost 4 bases and the J gene lost 6 bases, with 18 bases spanning the gap. The CDR3 sequence is 16 residues long. CDR3 DNA sequence: TGTGCCAGCAGCTCCCTCCGCGGGGTTTCACCCGGGGAGCTGTTTTTT. Its protein product is CASSSLRGVSPGELFF. The full variable domain, rest sourced from reference TRBV11-3 and TRBJ2-2, is EAGVVQSPRYKIIEKKQPVAFWCNPISGHNTLYWYLQNLGQGPELLIRYENEEAVDDSQLPKDRFSAERLKGVDSTLKIQPAELGDSAVYLCASSSLRGVSPGELFFGEGSRLTVL.

This clonotype was detected a few times. The chain combines TRBV19 with TRBJ1-1; maybe TRBD1 (5 bases). The V gene's germline CDR1 is LNHDA and CDR2 SQIVND (reference sequence). The V gene lost 5 bases and the J gene lost 2 bases, with 9 bases spanning the gap. This CDR3 is built from 13 residues. The DNA of the CDR3 is TGTGCCAGTAGTGTCAGGGTAAACACTGAAGCTTTCTTT. Its translation is CASSVRVNTEAFF.

This clonotype has ten or more counts. The chain is built from TRBV28 and TRBJ1-1, with D possibly TRBD1 on 5 matching bases. Trimming stripped 1 base from V and 11 bases from J, with 20 bases between. The CDR3 consists of 15 residues. The germline V gene encodes CDR1 MDHEN and CDR2 SYDVKM. The CDR3 loop is CASSLSAGRIGGAFF. CDR3 nucleotides: TGTGCCAGCAGTTTATCGGCAGGGCGTATTGGAGGGGCTTTCTTT. The full variable domain, its missing parts supplied by reference TRBV28 and TRBJ1-1, is DVKVTQSSRYLVKRTGEKVFLECVQDMDHENMFWYRQDPGLGLRLIYFSYDVKMKEKGDIPEGYSVSREKKERFSLILESASTNQTSMYLCASSLSAGRIGGAFFGQGTRLTVV.

This clonotype was seen repeatedly, ten times or more. The V and J genes are TRBV27 and TRBJ2-1; D is ambiguous. Trimming took off 5 bases at V and 1 base at J, with 15 bases between the two ends. The length of the CDR3 is 16 residues. The germline V gene has CDR1 MNHEY and CDR2 SMNVEV (reference sequence). For the CDR3, the DNA is TGTGCCAGCAGTCCCCCGGGTGGGGATTCCTACAATGAGCAGTTCTTC. Translating it yields CASSPPGGDSYNEQFF.

This clonotype was seen only a few times. The CDR3 is CASSQDLTGGTYNEQFF. The CDR3 DNA reads TGTGCCAGCAGCCAAGATTTGACAGGGGGCACGTACAATGAGCAGTTCTTC. The chain combines TRBV3-1 with TRBJ2-1; 10 bases fit TRBD1. This CDR3 is 17 amino acids long. Trimming cost V 0 bases and J 4 bases; bases outside gene matches: 6. Germline values: CDR1 LGHDT, CDR2 YNNKEL (reference sequence).

This clonotype was seen a handful of times. The V gene is TRBV20-1, the J gene TRBJ2-1; D remains unclear. Trimming shortened V by 3 bases and J by 3 bases, and 9 bases separated the two germline ends. There are 13 residues in the CDR3. Germline V lookup: CDR1 DFQATT, CDR2 SNEGSKA (reference sequence). The CDR3 loop reads CSASERVYNEQFF. CDR3 nucleotide sequence: TGCAGTGCTAGCGAGCGAGTCTACAATGAGCAGTTCTTC.

In its sample, this clonotype was seen a few times. The V call is TRBV14, the J call TRBJ1-1, with no clear D. Germline CDR1 and CDR2: SGHDN and FVKESK. The CDR3 is made up of 13 amino acids. The V gene lost 4 bases and the J gene lost 10 bases, with 16 bases spanning the gap. The CDR3 DNA reads TGTGCCAGCAGCCGGACCCCAGCTCCGGGAGCTTTCTTT. Amino acids: CASSRTPAPGAFF. Combining the CDR3 with reference TRBV14 and TRBJ1-1 gives the whole variable domain EAGVTQFPSHSVIEKGQTVTLRCDPISGHDNLYWYRRVMGKEIKFLLHFVKESKQDESGMPNNRFLAERTGGTYSTLKVQPAELEDSGVYFCASSRTPAPGAFFGQGTRLTVV.

This clonotype was detected ten times or more. V and J are TRBV20-1 and TRBJ2-1; possibly TRBD2 for D (7 bases). Trimming removed 3 bases from V and 7 bases from J, with 13 bases in between. The CDR3 extends over 13 amino acids. The germline V gene has CDR1 DFQATT and CDR2 SNEGSKA (reference sequence). The CDR3 is CSARRAGANEQFF. Here the CDR3 DNA reads TGCAGTGCTAGGCGGGCGGGGGCGAATGAGCAGTTCTTC.

This clonotype was recorded at least ten times. The chain has TRBV28 and TRBJ2-3; D may be TRBD1 or TRBD2 (5 bases each). The germline V gene encodes CDR1 MDHEN and CDR2 SYDVKM. V shed 7 bases and J shed 0 bases, with 11 bases lying between them. This CDR3 is built from 14 residues. The CDR3 region has the DNA TGTGCCAGCACGGGGACGATGAGCACAGATACGCAGTATTTT. Residues: CASTGTMSTDTQYF.

There are a few counts of this clonotype. The chain employs TRBV11-2 and TRBJ2-5; TRBD2 matches 14 bases. The V and J ends lost 5 bases and 3 bases, in that order; junction bases with no gene match: 5. The germline V gene encodes CDR1 SGHAT and CDR2 FQNNGV. The CDR3 sequence is 16 residues long. In DNA, the CDR3 is TGTGCCAGCAGCCCTGGGACTAGCGGGAGAGAAGAGACCCAGTACTTC. Translating gives CASSPGTSGREETQYF.

This clonotype appeared many times. V and J are TRBV6-1 and TRBJ2-2; possibly TRBD1 for D (5 bases). Germline assignment: CDR1 MNHNS and CDR2 SASEGT. V was clipped by 5 bases and J by 5 bases, with 12 bases between them. The CDR3 consists of 14 residues. The CDR3 is CASSLHRTTGELFF. CDR3 DNA: TGTGCCAGCAGTTTACACCGGACAACCGGGGAGCTGTTTTTT.

This rearrangement joins TRBV29-1 to TRBJ2-7; TRBD1 matches 11 bases. Germline V gene lookup returns CDR1 SQVTM and CDR2 ANQGSEA. The CDR3 is 14 residues long. V was clipped by 5 bases and J by 4 bases; unmatched bases: 7. This CDR3 is CSVRPGQGVYEQYF. The CDR3 DNA sequence: TGCAGCGTTAGGCCGGGACAGGGGGTATACGAGCAGTACTTC.

The chain joins TRBV7-9 to TRBJ1-5, with 9 positions matching TRBD1. V gave up 5 bases and J gave up 6 bases; unmatched junction bases: 5. The CDR3 length is 14 residues. Germline V gene sequence: CDR1 SEHNR, CDR2 FQNEAQ (reference sequence). The CDR3 nucleotides are TGTGCCAGCAGCCATGGGACAGGGTCTCAGCCCCAGCATTTT. This encodes CASSHGTGSQPQHF.

The chain joins TRBV2 to TRBJ2-2; D unresolved. Trimming removed 4 bases at V and 0 bases at J, with 6 bases between. Germline-derived CDR1 and CDR2 are SNHLY and FYNNEI. CDR3 length: 14 amino acids. The CDR3: CASSASTNTGELFF. The CDR3 DNA reads TGTGCCAGCAGTGCCTCTACGAACACCGGGGAGCTGTTTTTT. The entire variable domain, with the rest obtained from reference TRBV2 and TRBJ2-2, is as follows: EPEVTQTPSHQVTQMGQEVILRCVPISNHLYFYWYRQILGQKVEFLVSFYNNEISEKSEIFDDQFSVERPDGSNFTLKIRSTKLEDSAMYFCASSASTNTGELFFGEGSRLTVL.

The rearrangement joins TRBV11-2 to TRBJ2-5; 12 bases fit TRBD2. The CDR3 is made up of 17 amino acids. Germline CDR1 is SGHAT and CDR2 is FQNNGV. Trimming at V came to 4 bases and at J to 5 bases, leaving 11 bases not matched to a gene. The CDR3 reads CASSWGGLAGGRETQYF. The CDR3 coding sequence is TGTGCCAGCAGCTGGGGTGGGCTAGCGGGAGGGAGGGAGACCCAGTACTTC.

The genes are TRBV3-1 and TRBJ2-7; maybe TRBD1 (5 bases). CDR3 length equals 12 residues. Trimming stripped 5 bases from V and 8 bases from J, with 13 bases between. In germline, CDR1 is LGHDT, CDR2 YNNKEL (reference sequence). For the CDR3, the DNA is TGTGCCAGCAGCGCGGTTGGGGCAAAGCAGTACTTC. This encodes CASSAVGAKQYF.